The sequence of this T cell receptor (beta chain) was determined in a study of neurological immune-mediated disorders. One entry per CDR3 protein, called by TCRdb with MiXCR from the 5' RACE reads. This sample has roughly 34,000 distinct CDR3 sequences; approximately 13% occur once, and the top ten carry around 2.3%. Findings and limits, study-wide: HTLV-1-associated myelopathy had the most TCR clonal expansion, whereas multiple sclerosis had the least (lower than in healthy controls).

In this sample, this clonotype turned up many times. Its matching antigen is unknown. Sample time point: longitudinal time-point 2. The CDR3 is 12 residues long. V lost 5 bases, J lost 5 bases, and 1 base stayed unmatched. Germline CDR1 is SGHTA and CDR2 is FQGNSA. The sequence came from a woman aged 35 to 49 in good health. Sequenced sample: PBMCs. The chain carries TRBV7-2 and TRBJ2-3; 7 bases line up with TRBD2. CDR3 protein: CASSPGGDTQYF. CDR3 nucleotide sequence: TGTGCCAGCAGCCCGGGGGGAGATACGCAGTATTTT.